The 8 T cell receptor beta chains reported below all come from one sample, sequenced in a study of T cell responses to AZD1222 COVID-19 vaccine. Data came from immunoSEQ multiplex PCR; TCRdb stores just in-frame clones and leaves some out. Of 100,000 to 150,000 clones in the sample, 88% are singletons; the top ten hold roughly 4%. Sample: peripheral blood, taken on day 0 of AZD1222 vaccination. These receptors originate from an adult in good health.

The J gene is TRBJ2-7, the V gene TRBV13; D gene uncertain. The CDR3 extends over 12 amino acids. Germline V gene sequence: CDR1 PRHDT, CDR2 FYEKMQ (reference sequence). Between the trimmed V and J ends, which lost 1 base and 5 bases, there was a span of 6 bases. CDR3 amino acids: CASSLEWDEQYF. In DNA form, the CDR3 reads TGTGCCAGCAGCTTAGAGTGGGACGAGCAGTACTTC.

The V and J genes are TRBV7-3 and TRBJ2-1; 8 bases match TRBD2. The CDR3 is 15 amino acids. J gave up 2 bases and V 4 bases, and 4 bases lay outside the gene matches. The germline gives CDR1 SGHTA, CDR2 FQGTGA. Written as DNA, the CDR3 is TGTGCCAGCAGCTCAAGCGGGGGTGCCTACAATGAGCAGTTCTTC. This translates into CASSSSGGAYNEQFF.

This clone appeared once. The chain employs TRBV14 and TRBJ2-1; TRBD2 is a possible D gene (7 bases). The germline gives CDR1 SGHDN, CDR2 FVKESK. The V end was cut by 0 bases, the J end by 10 bases, with 19 bases between. The length of the CDR3 is 16 residues. DNA of the CDR3: TGTGCCAGCAGCCAAGAATTGCCTAGCGGAGGGGGAGAGCAGTTCTTC. Protein: CASSQELPSGGGEQFF.

The chain uses TRBV10-3 and TRBJ2-5; 10 bases line up with TRBD2. CDR1 ENHRY and CDR2 SYGVKD come from the germline V gene. Germline trimming cut 0 bases from V and 5 bases from J; bases unmatched to any gene: 12. The CDR3 covers 18 residues. CDR3 coding DNA: TGTGCCATCAGTGAGTCTGGTCGGGCTAGCGGGGGCCGGGAGACCCAGTACTTC. This sequence encodes CAISESGRASGGRETQYF.

The rearrangement uses TRBV7-9 and TRBJ1-2; D call uncertain. The CDR3 consists of 13 residues. Per germline, CDR1 SEHNR and CDR2 FQNEAQ (reference sequence). V shed 5 bases and J shed 3 bases, with 10 bases lying between them. The CDR3 spells CASSPPRDYGYTF. CDR3 nucleotide sequence: TGTGCCAGCAGCCCTCCTCGGGACTATGGCTACACCTTC.

The chain is built from TRBV9 and TRBJ1-2; no reliable D call. This CDR3 spans 16 amino acids. The V gene's germline CDR1 is SGDLS and CDR2 YYNGEE. The V and J ends lost 0 bases and 7 bases respectively, with 19 bases between them. The chain's CDR3 is CASSVESRVAGIGYTF. Here the CDR3 DNA reads TGTGCCAGCAGCGTAGAAAGTAGGGTGGCAGGTATTGGCTACACCTTC.

J is TRBJ2-4 and V is TRBV28; no firm D call. Germline values: CDR1 MDHEN, CDR2 SYDVKM. The CDR3 has 15 amino acids. V lost 2 bases and J 1 base, leaving 9 bases between the germline ends. The CDR3 DNA reads TGTGCCAGCAGTTTACTGGGTAGGGCCAAAAACATTCAGTACTTC. It translates to CASSLLGRAKNIQYF. Together with reference TRBV28 and TRBJ2-4, the CDR3 gives the full variable domain: DVKVTQSSRYLVKRTGEKVFLECVQDMDHENMFWYRQDPGLGLRLIYFSYDVKMKEKGDIPEGYSVSREKKERFSLILESASTNQTSMYLCASSLLGRAKNIQYFGAGTRLSVL.

The chain joins TRBV7-9 to TRBJ1-2; D is unresolved. V dropped 4 bases and J dropped 6 bases, with 12 bases sitting between them. CDR1 is SEHNR and CDR2 is FQNEAQ in the germline V gene (reference sequence). This CDR3 contains 13 residues. CDR3 amino acids: CASSSGAPDGYTF. The CDR3 bases are TGTGCCAGCAGCTCCGGTGCGCCCGATGGCTACACCTTC.